This T cell receptor (beta chain) was captured by sequencing in a study of regulatory T cells in long-lasting Graves disease. Ten or more counts support this clonotype. V was shortened by 3 bases and J by 7 bases, with 9 bases between the two germline ends. Germline values: CDR1 SEHNR, CDR2 FQNEAQ (reference sequence). The CDR3 has 13 amino acids. Library construction for TCR beta used iRepertoire HTBI primers and Arm-PCR of CDR3 regions. TCRdb passed the multiplex PCR reads through MiXCR, listing each CDR3 protein once. The sample includes roughly 420,000 distinct CDR3 sequences, about 17% seen only once; the top ten take over 8.5%. Time point denoted: newly diagnosed GD, antithyroid drugs for less than 3 months. There was RNA extracted from PBMCs, and the TCR library was made from it. EDTA tubes were used for drawing nine milliliters of peripheral blood. The data were also submitted as part of a second study, on T cells in Graves' hyperthyroidism and ophthalmopathy.

Sample: peripheral blood mononuclear cells (PBMCs), taken at new diagnosis, from a patient treated with antithyroid drugs. The rearrangement joins TRBV7-9 to TRBJ2-2; unclear D gene. The sequence was obtained from a woman aged 25 to 39 with Graves disease. The CDR3: CASSFGEIGELFF. In nucleotides, the CDR3 is TGTGCCAGCAGCTTCGGTGAAATCGGGGAGCTGTTTTTT.